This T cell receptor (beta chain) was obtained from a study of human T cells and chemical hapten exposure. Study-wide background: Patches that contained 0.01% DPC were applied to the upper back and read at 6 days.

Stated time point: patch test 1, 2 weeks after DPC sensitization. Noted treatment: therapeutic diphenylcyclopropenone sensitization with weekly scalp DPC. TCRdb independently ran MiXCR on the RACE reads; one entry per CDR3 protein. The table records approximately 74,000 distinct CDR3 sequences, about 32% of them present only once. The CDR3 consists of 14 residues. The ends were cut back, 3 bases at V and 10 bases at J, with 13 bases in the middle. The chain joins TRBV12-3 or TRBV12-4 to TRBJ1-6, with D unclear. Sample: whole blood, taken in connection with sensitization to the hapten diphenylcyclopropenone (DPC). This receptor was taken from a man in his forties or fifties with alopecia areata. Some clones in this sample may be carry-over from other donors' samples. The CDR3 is CASSLGFGESPLHF. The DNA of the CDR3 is TGTGCCAGCAGTTTGGGGTTCGGGGAATCACCCCTCCACTTT.